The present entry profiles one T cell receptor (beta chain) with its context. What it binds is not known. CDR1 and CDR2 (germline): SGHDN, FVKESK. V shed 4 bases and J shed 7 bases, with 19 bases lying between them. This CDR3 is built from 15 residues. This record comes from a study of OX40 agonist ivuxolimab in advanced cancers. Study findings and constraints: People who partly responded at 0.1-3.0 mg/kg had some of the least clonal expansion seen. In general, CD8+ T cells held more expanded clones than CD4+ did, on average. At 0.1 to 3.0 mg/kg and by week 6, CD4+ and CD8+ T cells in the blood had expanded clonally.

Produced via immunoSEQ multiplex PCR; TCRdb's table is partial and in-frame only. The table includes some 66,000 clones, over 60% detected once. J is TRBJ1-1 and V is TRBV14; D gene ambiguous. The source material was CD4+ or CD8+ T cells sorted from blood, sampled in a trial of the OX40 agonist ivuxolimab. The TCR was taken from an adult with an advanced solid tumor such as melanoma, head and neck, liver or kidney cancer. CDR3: CASSPSIWTYDEAFF. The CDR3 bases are TGTGCCAGCAGCCCTTCCATTTGGACGTACGATGAAGCTTTCTTT.